Shown below are 18 T cell receptor beta chains from a single sample sequenced in a study of cytomegalovirus exposure and HLA in healthy donors. With 60 Vbeta and 13 Jbeta primers, the PCR was carried out. Method: immunoSEQ multiplex PCR; TCRdb's copy keeps in-frame clones and lacks some. The sample gives more than 100,000 clones, more than 75% of which show up once; around a tenth is in the top ten. Sequencing was done on a sample of PBMCs. The receptors were gathered from a young woman in good health and CMV-seropositive.

The chain is built from TRBV19 and TRBJ1-2; 7 bases match TRBD1. Germline trimming cut 3 bases from V and 8 bases from J; bases unmatched to any gene: 15. The CDR3 consists of 16 residues. CDR1 is LNHDA, CDR2 SQIVND, per germline (reference sequence). The CDR3 DNA sequence: TGTGCCAGTAGTATCCCGTCCCGGGACAGAAGAGTGGGCTACACCTTC. This encodes CASSIPSRDRRVGYTF.

The chain links TRBV7-9 to TRBJ2-2, with TRBD1 matching over 11 bases. This CDR3 has 17 amino acids. The trim removed 7 bases at V and 7 bases at J, leaving 14 bases unmatched. Germline CDR1 reads SEHNR; CDR2 reads FQNEAQ (reference sequence). The CDR3 DNA is TGTGCCAGCACCACTAAGATCGGACAGGGGGCGGTCGGGGAGCTGTTTTTT. Translating it yields CASTTKIGQGAVGELFF.

V gene TRBV25-1 combines with J gene TRBJ2-5; weak D call: TRBD2 (6 bases). Germline CDR1 is MGHDK and CDR2 is SYGVNS. Deletions cut 1 base from V and 0 bases from J, with 15 bases between. The CDR3 length is 17 residues. CDR3 protein: CASSELRSGGYQETQYF. In DNA, the CDR3 is TGTGCCAGCAGTGAATTGAGGAGCGGAGGGTACCAAGAGACCCAGTACTTC.

The sample holds one count of this clone. J is TRBJ2-7 and V is TRBV7-9; TRBD2 aligns across 7 bases. This CDR3 has 14 residues. CDR1 is SEHNR and CDR2 is FQNEAQ in the germline V gene (reference sequence). The V segment lost 4 bases and the J segment 2 bases; nucleotides outside the gene matches: 5. In DNA, the CDR3 is TGTGCCAGCAGCTCTCCGGGAGGCGCCTACGAGCAGTACTTC. Protein sequence: CASSSPGGAYEQYF.

V and J are TRBV2 and TRBJ2-3; 9 positions match TRBD1. After removal of 6 bases from V and 1 base from J, the junction contained 8 bases not matched to a gene. The CDR3 extends over 16 amino acids. Germline loops: CDR1 SNHLY, CDR2 FYNNEI. The CDR3: CASSLVRTGGTDTQYF. The CDR3 DNA reads TGTGCCAGCAGCCTAGTCAGGACAGGGGGCACAGATACGCAGTATTTT.

To note about this clone: The junction departs from germline at one end; a sequencing error may be responsible. The genes are TRBV5-1 and TRBJ2-7; D gene ambiguous. The V gene's germline CDR1 is SGHRS and CDR2 YFSETQ. The CDR3 is 12 amino acids. This CDR3 is CASSLYSSEQYF. In DNA, the CDR3 is TGCGCCAGCAGCTTGTATTCCTCCGAGCAGTACTTC.

The rearrangement uses TRBV4-3 and TRBJ2-7; D not certain. The length of the CDR3 is 14 residues. Germline lookup yields CDR1 LGHNA and CDR2 YSLEER. With 0 bases removed from V and 0 bases from J, the gap between germline ends came to 6 bases. The CDR3 is CASSQDRLSYEQYF. The CDR3 DNA reads TGCGCCAGCAGCCAAGACAGACTCTCCTACGAGCAGTACTTC.

The genes are TRBV29-1 and TRBJ1-5; 10 bases line up with TRBD1. Per the germline V gene, CDR1 is SQVTM and CDR2 is ANQGSEA. Trimming cost V 6 bases and J 7 bases; bases outside gene matches: 6. The CDR3 sequence is 13 residues long. Here the CDR3 reads CSVRGQGGQPQHF. In DNA, the CDR3 is TGCAGCGTCCGCGGACAGGGGGGACAGCCCCAGCATTTT.

This clone appeared a single time. The chain couples TRBV29-1 to TRBJ2-7; perhaps TRBD1 as D (6 bases). The germline V gene has CDR1 SQVTM and CDR2 ANQGSEA. This CDR3 has 14 residues. Deletions cut 3 bases from V and 0 bases from J, with 12 bases between. This CDR3 reads CSVDGVGGSYEQYF. The CDR3 region has the DNA TGCAGCGTTGATGGGGTAGGGGGCTCCTACGAGCAGTACTTC.

The V and J genes are TRBV7-9 and TRBJ2-7; no reliable D call. Between the trimmed V and J ends, which lost 5 bases and 1 base, there was a span of 9 bases. Germline CDR1 SEHNR, CDR2 FQNEAQ (reference sequence). The CDR3 loop spans 13 amino acids. This CDR3 is CASSPVLSYEQYF. In DNA, the CDR3 is TGTGCCAGCAGCCCCGTTTTATCCTACGAGCAGTACTTC. The full variable domain, completed using reference TRBV7-9 and TRBJ2-7, is DTGVSQNPRHKITKRGQNVTFRCDPISEHNRLYWYRQTLGQGPEFLTYFQNEAQLEKSRLLSDRFSAERPKGSFSTLEIQRTEQGDSAMYLCASSPVLSYEQYFGPGTRLTVT.

The J gene is TRBJ2-3, the V gene TRBV4-2; 7 bases line up with TRBD2. Germline CDR1 LGHNA, CDR2 YNFKEQ. V lost 0 bases, J lost 5 bases, and 8 bases stayed unmatched. This CDR3 is 16 amino acids long. This chain's CDR3 is CASSQEGGKEGDTQYF. The DNA for the CDR3 is TGTGCCAGCAGCCAAGAGGGAGGGAAGGAGGGAGATACGCAGTATTTT.

The rearrangement uses TRBV19 and TRBJ2-7, with D perhaps matching TRBD1 (5 bases). CDR1 LNHDA and CDR2 SQIVND come from the germline V gene (reference sequence). The germline V and J ends were trimmed by 5 bases and 0 bases, with 17 bases remaining between them. CDR3 length equals 16 residues. The DNA for the CDR3 is TGTGCCAGTAGTTTCGAGGCGGACACGGGCTCCTACGAGCAGTACTTC. Translating it yields CASSFEADTGSYEQYF.

This chain connects TRBV28 to TRBJ2-3; 11 bases match TRBD2. The CDR3 is 14 residues long. In germline, CDR1 is MDHEN, CDR2 SYDVKM. V trimming: 6 bases; J trimming: 4 bases; junction bases outside the gene matches: 3. CDR3 residues: CASSTSGSSDTQYF. The CDR3 nucleotides read TGTGCCAGCAGCACTAGCGGGAGCTCAGATACGCAGTATTTT.

CDR3 residues: CASRRLAGEAYEQYF. The CDR3 DNA reads as TGTGCCAGCAGACGACTAGCGGGAGAGGCCTACGAGCAGTACTTC. This chain connects TRBV6-5 to TRBJ2-7; 12 nucleotides agree with TRBD2. Germline assignment: CDR1 MNHEY and CDR2 SVGAGI. CDR3 length: 15 amino acids. The trim removed 6 bases at V and 2 bases at J, leaving 5 bases unmatched.

The table lists this clone with a count of one. The chain recombines TRBV5-1 with TRBJ1-4, with a weak D call TRBD1 (6 bases). V dropped 4 bases and J dropped 8 bases, with 12 bases sitting between them. CDR3 length: 13 residues. CDR1 SGHRS and CDR2 YFSETQ come from the germline V gene. The CDR3 nucleotides are TGCGCCAGCAGCGATGTTACAGGGGAAAAACTGTTTTTT. Its translation is CASSDVTGEKLFF.

This chain's CDR3 is CASSYLQDVYGYTF. The CDR3 DNA reads as TGTGCCAGCAGCTATTTACAGGACGTCTATGGCTACACCTTC. This chain joins TRBV5-4 and TRBJ1-2; TRBD1 might be the D (5 bases). V lost 3 bases to trimming and J lost 4 bases, with 13 bases between them. The CDR3 spans 14 residues. Germline-derived CDR1 and CDR2 are SGHNT and YYREEE (reference sequence).

This rearrangement joins TRBV27 to TRBJ2-5; 11 bases map to TRBD2. The CDR3 is made up of 18 amino acids. CDR1 and CDR2 (germline): MNHEY, SMNVEV (reference sequence). V lost 5 bases to trimming and J lost 7 bases; unmatched junction nucleotides: 18. The CDR3 region has the DNA TGTGCCAGCAGTCCCCGTCCCTCTCGACTAGCGGGAACCCTGACCCAGTACTTC. This codes for CASSPRPSRLAGTLTQYF.

This clone was counted a few times. The junction departs from the called germline gene at one end, perhaps through a read error. The V call is TRBV7-7, the J call TRBJ2-3, with a tentative D call TRBD1 (5 bases). The length of the CDR3 is 15 residues. Germline CDR1 reads SSHAT; CDR2 reads FNYEAQ (reference sequence). In DNA form, the CDR3 reads TGTGCTAGCAGCCCCACGGGCAGGGTGGAAGATACGCAGTATTTT. Amino acid sequence: CASSPTGRVEDTQYF.